This TCR beta chain derives from a study of blood T cell repertoires in COVID-19. Study-level background: Samples taken during acute and convalescent COVID-19 were collected in the United States, Italy and Spain. Nucleic acid was either cDNA or gDNA, and it came from T cells, B-cell-depleted T cells, or PBMCs.

Authors' analysis steps: Scientists estimated how many nucleated cells there were by amplifying reference gene primers. TCRdb's copy holds only in-frame clones and misses some; the assay was immunoSEQ multiplex PCR. V and J calls and clone size come straight from that table; D and trimming were deduced from the DNA. The sample includes about 280,000 clones, about 85% seen only once; the top ten take roughly 14%. The V segment lost 6 bases and the J segment 10 bases; nucleotides outside the gene matches: 8. The CDR3 covers 13 residues. The sequencing input was peripheral blood. V usage is TRBV12-3 or TRBV12-4 and J usage is TRBJ2-1; 8 bases match TRBD1. The source is a human donor in a cohort sampled during active COVID-19. This chain's CDR3 is CASSGTGFREQFF. CDR3 nucleotide sequence: TGTGCCAGCAGCGGGACAGGATTCAGGGAGCAGTTCTTC.